Listed below are T cell receptor beta chains from one sample, sequenced in a study of T cell repertoires in cytomegalovirus infection. One entry per CDR3 protein results from TCRdb running MiXCR on the reads. This sample has about 450,000 distinct CDR3 sequences, with approximately 31% found just once. The sample taken for sequencing was PBMCs. Receptor source: a human donor in good health (CMV status not recorded). Some clones in this sample may be carry-over from other donors' samples. The CDR3 runs from the conserved cysteine through the conserved F or W. Fields, in order: V gene, D gene, J gene, clone size, CDR3 DNA, CDR3 protein. A D gene is named only where the DNA matches it firmly. Only some rows state a clone size, as once, few, many or a class for expanded clones.

>TRBV6-5|NA|TRBJ2-7|NA
TGTGCCAGCAAGAAACGGGACGGCGGGACCTACGAGCAGTACTTC
CASKKRDGGTYEQYF
>TRBV7-9|NA|TRBJ1-1|many
TGTGCCAGCCACACCACGAGGGGTCGGACTGAAGCTTTCTTT
CASHTTRGRTEAFF
>TRBV4-3|NA|TRBJ2-3|NA
TGCGCCAGCGCGGGCGGACGGCGGGACACAGATACGCAGTATTTT
CASAGGRRDTDTQYF
>TRBV11-1|NA|TRBJ1-5|few
TGTGCCAGCAAACGAATAGGGCTTATAGTCAGCAATCAGCCCCAGCATTTT
CASKRIGLIVSNQPQHF
>TRBV27|TRBD1|TRBJ1-6|many
TGTGCCAGCAGTCTGGACAGGGGGAATTCACCCCTCCACTTT
CASSLDRGNSPLHF
>TRBV19|NA|TRBJ2-1|NA
TGTGCCAGTAGTATAGGTGTCAATGAGCAGTTCTTC
CASSIGVNEQFF
>TRBV12-3/TRBV12-4|NA|TRBJ2-1|NA
TGTGCCAGCAGTTATACCGGGAGAGTCACCTACAATGAGCAGTTCTTC
CASSYTGRVTYNEQFF
>TRBV6-4|NA|TRBJ1-5|few
TGTGCCAGCAGTGACTCACAGGGTGTATATAGCAATCAGCCCCAGCATTTT
CASSDSQGVYSNQPQHF
>TRBV19|NA|TRBJ2-6|NA
TGTGCCAGTAGTATCGGGGGCAGATTGAGCTCTGGGGCCAACGTCCTGACTTTC
CASSIGGRLSSGANVLTF
>TRBV5-4|NA|TRBJ2-7|few
TGTGCCAGCAGCTTGCTTAGAGGTGGCGAGCAGTACTTC
CASSLLRGGEQYF
>TRBV28|NA|TRBJ1-1|NA
TGTGCCAGCAGTCCCCTCGTAGGTTCTGAAGCTTTCTTT
CASSPLVGSEAFF
>TRBV18|NA|TRBJ2-1|NA
TGTGCCAGCTCACCCCAGGGCGGTTGGCAGTTCTTC
CASSPQGGWQFF
>TRBV10-3|NA|TRBJ1-1|NA
TGTGCCATCAGTCGGGGGACGGCTAACACTGAAGCTTTCTTT
CAISRGTANTEAFF
>TRBV19|NA|TRBJ1-5|few
TGTGCCAGTAGGAGAGGGCAAATTAATCAGCCCCAGCATTTT
CASRRGQINQPQHF
>TRBV5-6|TRBD1|TRBJ2-5|NA
TGTGCCAGCACCTTATCCGGGACAGGGGCCAAAGAGACCCAGTACTTC
CASTLSGTGAKETQYF
>TRBV20-1|NA|TRBJ1-2|NA
TGCAGTGGCCAGGGGTCTAACTATGGCTACACCTTC
CSGQGSNYGYTF
>TRBV12-3/TRBV12-4|NA|TRBJ1-3|many
TGTGCCAGCAGTTTCCCCCTCGGAGTTCTCTCTGGAAACACCATATATTTT
CASSFPLGVLSGNTIYF
>TRBV6-5|NA|TRBJ2-7|NA
TGTGCCAGCAGTTATACCCGTGACGGGGGTATCGGCGAGCAGTACTTC
CASSYTRDGGIGEQYF
>TRBV11-2|TRBD1|TRBJ1-4|NA
TGTGCCAGCAGCTTCGACAGGGCTCTTGCAACTAATGAAAAACTGTTTTTT
CASSFDRALATNEKLFF
>TRBV6-6|TRBD1|TRBJ2-2|few
TGTGCCAGCAGTGCCTTGACAGGGCCAACCGGGGAGCTGTTTTTT
CASSALTGPTGELFF
>TRBV6-4|NA|TRBJ2-3|NA
TGTGCCAGCAGTGACGGGCAGGGAGGAGATACGCAGTCTTTT
CASSDGQGGDTQSF
>TRBV10-3|NA|TRBJ1-2|NA
TGTGCCATCAGTGAGTGGGGTTATGGCTACACCTTC
CAISEWGYGYTF
>TRBV5-4|TRBD2|TRBJ2-3|NA
TGTGCCAGCGGAAAAACGGGGGGGAGCACAGATACGCAGTATTTT
CASGKTGGSTDTQYF
>TRBV7-2|NA|TRBJ2-5|many
TGTGCCAGCAGCTTAGGAGGCTCGGCTGGGGAGACCCAGTACTTC
CASSLGGSAGETQYF
>TRBV12-3/TRBV12-4|TRBD1|TRBJ1-5|NA
TGTGCCAGCAGCCCCGGGACAGGGGTCGATCAGCCCCAGCATTTT
CASSPGTGVDQPQHF
>TRBV7-2|NA|TRBJ1-5|once
TGTGCCAGCAGCTTATCGCTGGGGCAGCTCCAGCATTTT
CASSLSLGQLQHF
>TRBV15|NA|TRBJ2-7|once
TGTGCCACCAGCAGAGGGTTGACAGACTACGAGCAGTACTTC
CATSRGLTDYEQYF
>TRBV12-3/TRBV12-4|TRBD1|TRBJ2-1|few
TGTGCCAGCAGTCTCAGGGGGTTTCACAATGAGCAGTTCTTC
CASSLRGFHNEQFF
>TRBV7-2|TRBD1|TRBJ2-7|NA
TGTGCCAGCAGCTTAGGCCCTGACAGGGTGAAGGGCGAGCAGTACTTC
CASSLGPDRVKGEQYF
>TRBV11-1|NA|TRBJ2-5|few
TGTGCCAGCAGCGCCGGTTTAGGCGGGGAAATATCAGAGACCCAGTACTTC
CASSAGLGGEISETQYF
>TRBV27|NA|TRBJ1-3|NA
TGTGCCCGCAGTACGCGGGGGACTGGAAACACCATATATTTT
CARSTRGTGNTIYF
>TRBV20-1|TRBD1|TRBJ2-5|NA
TGCAGCCTTCGACAGGGAACTAAGACCCAGTACTTC
CSLRQGTKTQYF
>TRBV29-1|TRBD1|TRBJ1-1|few
TGCAGCGCGGGACAGAGCCAGTTGACTGAAGCTTTCTTT
CSAGQSQLTEAFF
>TRBV20-1|TRBD2|TRBJ2-1|NA
TGCAGTGCTAGAGGAGGAGGGAGAGCGGGGGGGTCGGGGGAGCAGTTCTTC
CSARGGGRAGGSGEQFF
>TRBV19|NA|TRBJ1-5|NA
TGTGCCAGTAGTAACCGGGGACCAGGGAGCCATCAGCCCCAGCATTTT
CASSNRGPGSHQPQHF
>TRBV11-2|NA|TRBJ1-2|NA
TGTGCCAGCAGCTTAGCGGAGGTCGGGGGAGTAAGATATGGCTACACCTTC
CASSLAEVGGVRYGYTF
>TRBV5-4|NA|TRBJ1-1|NA
TGTGCCAGCAGCGGCAGTGGCAGTTTGAACACTGAAGCTTTCTTT
CASSGSGSLNTEAFF
>TRBV7-9|NA|TRBJ1-2|NA
TGTGCCAGCAGTCCGGCGGGCCAGAGAAACTATGGCTACACCTTC
CASSPAGQRNYGYTF
>TRBV7-2|NA|TRBJ1-5|NA
TGTTCCATAAGCTTCCCCCCCAATCAGCCCCCGCATTTT
CSISFPPNQPPHF
>TRBV11-1|NA|TRBJ2-2|NA
TGTGCCAGCAGCAAAATTTCGGTAGCGAACACCGGGGAGCTGTTTTTT
CASSKISVANTGELFF
>TRBV6-1|TRBD2|TRBJ2-5|NA
TGTGCCAGCAGTTACACCCCCCTGGGGGGGGGGGTTGAGACCCAGTACTTC
CASSYTPLGGGVETQYF
>TRBV7-2|TRBD2|TRBJ2-3|many
TGTGCCAGCAGCTTACAAGCGGGGGGCCCAGGAGGTACGCAGTATTTT
CASSLQAGGPGGTQYF
>TRBV11-1|TRBD2|TRBJ2-3|few
TGTGCCAGCAGCTCCCTGGGACTAGCGGGGAGCACAGATACGCAGTATTTT
CASSSLGLAGSTDTQYF
>TRBV28|NA|TRBJ1-5|few
TGTGCCAGCAGGCCAAAGTCGGGGGTTGGGCAGCCCCAGCATTTT
CASRPKSGVGQPQHF
>TRBV7-9|TRBD1|TRBJ1-2|many
TGTGCCAGCAGCCCTGGACAGGGGGCTAAAGGCTACACCTTC
CASSPGQGAKGYTF
>TRBV7-2|NA|TRBJ1-3|many
TGTGCCAGCAGCTCCCGCGGACAGCAGCATGGAAACACCATATATTTT
CASSSRGQQHGNTIYF
>TRBV20-1|TRBD1|TRBJ2-7|NA
TGCAGTGCCCGGGACAGGTACCAGCCCTACGAGCAGTACTTC
CSARDRYQPYEQYF
>TRBV4-1|NA|TRBJ2-3|many
TGCGCCAGCAGCCCGTATGCGGCGCCGACAGATACGCAGTATTTT
CASSPYAAPTDTQYF
>TRBV5-4|NA|TRBJ1-5|NA
TGTGCCAGCGCTCAGAGGAGCAATCAGCCCCAGCATTTT
CASAQRSNQPQHF
>TRBV6-6|NA|TRBJ1-1|NA
TGTGCCAGCTCCCCTTTAGGAGGGACAATCACTGAAGCTTTCTTT
CASSPLGGTITEAFF
>TRBV7-6|NA|TRBJ2-2|many
TGTGCCAGCAGCCGATCTCAACTGCAGGCGAACACCGGGGAGCTGTTTTTT
CASSRSQLQANTGELFF
>TRBV2|TRBD1|TRBJ1-3|NA
TGTGCCAGCAGTAGTGTCGACAGGGTCGGAAACACCATATATTTT
CASSSVDRVGNTIYF
>TRBV7-2|TRBD1|TRBJ1-1|many
TGTGCCAGCAGCGGCAGGACAGGAACTTCGAACACTGAAGCTTTCTTT
CASSGRTGTSNTEAFF
>TRBV7-2|NA|TRBJ2-5|many
TGTGCCAGCAGCTTACAGGGCGGCAGGATTGAGACCCAGTACTTC
CASSLQGGRIETQYF
>TRBV4-1|TRBD2|TRBJ2-3|NA
TGCGCCAGCAGCCACACCGGGACTAGCGGGGGGGCGGTCGATACGCAGTATTTT
CASSHTGTSGGAVDTQYF
>TRBV7-2|NA|TRBJ2-7|many
TGTGCCAGCAGCTTAGGATGGGGGTTGTACGAGCAGTACTTC
CASSLGWGLYEQYF
>TRBV28|NA|TRBJ1-1|NA
TGTGCCAGCAGTTTAGAGGTTTTGAACACTGAAGCTTTCTTT
CASSLEVLNTEAFF